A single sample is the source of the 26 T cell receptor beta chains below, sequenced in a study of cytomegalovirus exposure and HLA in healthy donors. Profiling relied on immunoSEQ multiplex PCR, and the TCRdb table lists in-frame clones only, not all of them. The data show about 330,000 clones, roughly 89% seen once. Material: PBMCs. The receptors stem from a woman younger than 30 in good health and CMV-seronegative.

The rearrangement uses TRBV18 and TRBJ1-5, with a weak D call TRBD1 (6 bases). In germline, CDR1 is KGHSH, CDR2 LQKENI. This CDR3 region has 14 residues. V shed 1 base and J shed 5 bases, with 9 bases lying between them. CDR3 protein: CASSPRSGDQPQHF. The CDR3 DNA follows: TGTGCCAGCTCACCACGGTCAGGGGATCAGCCCCAGCATTTT.

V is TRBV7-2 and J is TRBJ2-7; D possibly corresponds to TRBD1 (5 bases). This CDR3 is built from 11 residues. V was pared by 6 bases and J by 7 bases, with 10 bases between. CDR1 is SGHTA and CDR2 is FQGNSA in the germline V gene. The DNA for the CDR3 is TGTGCCAGCAGTGATCGACAGGAGCAGTACTTC. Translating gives CASSDRQEQYF.

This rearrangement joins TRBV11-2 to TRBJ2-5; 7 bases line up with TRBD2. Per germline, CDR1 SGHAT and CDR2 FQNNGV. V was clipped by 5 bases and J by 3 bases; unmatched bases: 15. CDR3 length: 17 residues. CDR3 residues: CASSALAGWVEKETQYF. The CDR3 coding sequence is TGTGCCAGCAGCGCTTTAGCGGGTTGGGTAGAAAAAGAGACCCAGTACTTC.

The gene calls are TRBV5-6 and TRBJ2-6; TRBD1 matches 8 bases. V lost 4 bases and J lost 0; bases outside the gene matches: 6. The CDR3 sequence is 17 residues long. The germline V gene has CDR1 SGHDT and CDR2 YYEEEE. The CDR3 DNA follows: TGTGCCAGCAGCCTAAGGACAGGGAGCTCTGGGGCCAACGTCCTGACTTTC. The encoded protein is CASSLRTGSSGANVLTF.

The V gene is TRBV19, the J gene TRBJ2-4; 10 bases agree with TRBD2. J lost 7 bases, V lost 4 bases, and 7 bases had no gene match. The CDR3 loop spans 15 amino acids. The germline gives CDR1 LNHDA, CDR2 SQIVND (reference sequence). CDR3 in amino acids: CASSNPTSGLNIQYF. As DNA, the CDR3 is TGTGCCAGTAGTAACCCGACTAGCGGGTTGAACATTCAGTACTTC.

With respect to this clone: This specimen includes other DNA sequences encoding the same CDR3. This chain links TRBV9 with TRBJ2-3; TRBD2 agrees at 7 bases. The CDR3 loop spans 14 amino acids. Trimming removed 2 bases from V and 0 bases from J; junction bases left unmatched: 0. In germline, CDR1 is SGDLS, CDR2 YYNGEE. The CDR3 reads CASSVSGSTDTQYF. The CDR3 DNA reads TGTGCCAGCAGCGTTAGCGGGAGCACAGATACGCAGTATTTT.

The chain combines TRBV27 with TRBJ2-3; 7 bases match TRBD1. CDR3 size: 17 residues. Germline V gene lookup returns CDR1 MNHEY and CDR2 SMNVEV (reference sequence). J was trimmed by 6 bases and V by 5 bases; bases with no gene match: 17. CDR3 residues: CASSVTGYRGSEDTQYF. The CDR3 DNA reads TGTGCCAGCAGTGTAACGGGATACAGGGGTTCGGAGGATACGCAGTATTTT.

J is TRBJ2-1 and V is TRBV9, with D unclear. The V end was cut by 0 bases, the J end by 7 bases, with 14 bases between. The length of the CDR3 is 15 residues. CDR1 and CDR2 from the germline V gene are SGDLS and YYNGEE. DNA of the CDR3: TGTGCCAGCAGCGTAGTACCCGTCGTAGTGAATGAGCAGTTCTTC. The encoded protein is CASSVVPVVVNEQFF.

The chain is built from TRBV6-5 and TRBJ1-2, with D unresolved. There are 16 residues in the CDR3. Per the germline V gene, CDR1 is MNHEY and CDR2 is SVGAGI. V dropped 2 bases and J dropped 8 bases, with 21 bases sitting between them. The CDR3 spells CASSYRLSGGLGGYTF. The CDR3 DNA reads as TGTGCCAGCAGTTACCGGCTGTCTGGAGGGCTGGGAGGCTACACCTTC.

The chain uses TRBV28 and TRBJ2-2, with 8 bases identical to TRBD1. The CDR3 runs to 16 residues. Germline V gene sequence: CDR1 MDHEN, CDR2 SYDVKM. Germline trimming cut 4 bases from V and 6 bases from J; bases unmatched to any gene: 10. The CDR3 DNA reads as TGTGCCAGCAGTTCGCTCAGGGGGCCCTTTTCCGGGGAGCTGTTTTTT. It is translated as CASSSLRGPFSGELFF. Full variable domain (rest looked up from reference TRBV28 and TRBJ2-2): DVKVTQSSRYLVKRTGEKVFLECVQDMDHENMFWYRQDPGLGLRLIYFSYDVKMKEKGDIPEGYSVSREKKERFSLILESASTNQTSMYLCASSSLRGPFSGELFFGEGSRLTVL.

CDR3 sequence reads: CASSPWTSGDYEQYF. The CDR3 bases are TGTGCCAGCAGCCCCTGGACTAGCGGGGACTACGAGCAGTACTTC. J is TRBJ2-7 and V is TRBV28; 12 nucleotides match TRBD2. The V gene's germline CDR1 is MDHEN and CDR2 SYDVKM. Trimming at V came to 6 bases and at J to 3 bases, leaving 6 bases not matched to a gene. This CDR3 has 15 residues.

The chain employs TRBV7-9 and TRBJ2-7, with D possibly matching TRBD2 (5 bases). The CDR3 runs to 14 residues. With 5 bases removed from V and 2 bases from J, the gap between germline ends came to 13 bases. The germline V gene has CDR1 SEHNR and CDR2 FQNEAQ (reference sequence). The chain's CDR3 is CASSSPGTPYEQYF. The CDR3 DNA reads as TGTGCCAGCAGCAGCCCGGGAACCCCCTACGAGCAGTACTTC.

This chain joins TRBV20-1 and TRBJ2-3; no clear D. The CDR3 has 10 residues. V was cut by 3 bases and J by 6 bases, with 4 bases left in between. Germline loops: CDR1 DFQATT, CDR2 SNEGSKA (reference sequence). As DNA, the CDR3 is TGCAGTGCTAGCTCCGATACGCAGTATTTT. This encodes CSASSDTQYF.

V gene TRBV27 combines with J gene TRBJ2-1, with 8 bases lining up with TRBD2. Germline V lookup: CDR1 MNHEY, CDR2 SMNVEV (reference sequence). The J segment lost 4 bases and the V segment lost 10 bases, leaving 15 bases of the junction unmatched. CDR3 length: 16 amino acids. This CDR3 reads CANTLASGQRYNEQFF. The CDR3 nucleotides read TGTGCCAACACCCTCGCTAGCGGGCAGAGATACAATGAGCAGTTCTTC.

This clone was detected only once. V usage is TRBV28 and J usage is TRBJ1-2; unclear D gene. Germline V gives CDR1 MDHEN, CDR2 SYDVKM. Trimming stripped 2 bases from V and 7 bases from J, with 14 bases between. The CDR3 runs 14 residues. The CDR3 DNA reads TGTGCCAGCAGTTTACCCGACTACAGAGGTGGCTACACCTTC. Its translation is CASSLPDYRGGYTF.

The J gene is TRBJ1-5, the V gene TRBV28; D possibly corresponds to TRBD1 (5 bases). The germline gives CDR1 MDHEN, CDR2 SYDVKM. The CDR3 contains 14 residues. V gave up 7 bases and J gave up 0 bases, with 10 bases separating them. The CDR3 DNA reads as TGTGCCAGCATGGTAAGGGGTAGCAATCAGCCCCAGCATTTT. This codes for CASMVRGSNQPQHF.

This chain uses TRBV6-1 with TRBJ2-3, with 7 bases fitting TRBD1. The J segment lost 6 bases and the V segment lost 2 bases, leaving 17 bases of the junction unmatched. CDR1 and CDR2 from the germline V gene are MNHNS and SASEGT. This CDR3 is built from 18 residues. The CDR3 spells CASSESYSGTATWDTQYF. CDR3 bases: TGTGCCAGCAGTGAAAGTTATTCCGGGACAGCCACCTGGGATACGCAGTATTTT.

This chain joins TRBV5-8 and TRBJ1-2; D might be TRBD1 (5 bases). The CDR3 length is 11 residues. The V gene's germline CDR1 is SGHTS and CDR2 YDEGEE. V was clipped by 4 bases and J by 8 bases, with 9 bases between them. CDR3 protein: CASSPGGGYTF. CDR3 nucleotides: TGTGCCAGCAGCCCCGGGGGGGGCTACACCTTC.

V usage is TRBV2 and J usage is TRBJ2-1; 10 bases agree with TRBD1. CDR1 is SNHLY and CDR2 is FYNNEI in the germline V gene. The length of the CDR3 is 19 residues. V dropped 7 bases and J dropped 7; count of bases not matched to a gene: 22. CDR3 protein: CASTEKRGTGVKKGNEQFF. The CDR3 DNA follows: TGTGCCAGCACGGAAAAAAGGGGGACAGGGGTAAAGAAAGGGAATGAGCAGTTCTTC.

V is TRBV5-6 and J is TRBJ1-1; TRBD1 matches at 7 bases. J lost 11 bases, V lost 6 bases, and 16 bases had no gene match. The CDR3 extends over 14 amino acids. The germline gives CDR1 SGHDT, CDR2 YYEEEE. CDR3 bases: TGTGCCAGCAAGCCCCGGGACAGCTCGACCTGGGCTTTCTTT. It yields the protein CASKPRDSSTWAFF.

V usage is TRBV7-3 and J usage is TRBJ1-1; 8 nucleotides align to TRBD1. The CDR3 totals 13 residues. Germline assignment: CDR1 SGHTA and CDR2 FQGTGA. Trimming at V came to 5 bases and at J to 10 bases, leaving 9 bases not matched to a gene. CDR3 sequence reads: CASSAGQVVRAFF. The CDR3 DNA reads TGTGCCAGCAGCGCGGGACAGGTGGTGAGAGCTTTCTTT.

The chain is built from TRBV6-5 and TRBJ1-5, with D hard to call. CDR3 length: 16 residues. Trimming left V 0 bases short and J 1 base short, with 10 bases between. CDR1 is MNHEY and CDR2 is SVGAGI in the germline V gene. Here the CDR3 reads CASSYSSVGSNQPQHF. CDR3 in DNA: TGTGCCAGCAGTTACTCGAGTGTCGGGAGCAATCAGCCCCAGCATTTT.

Written as DNA, the CDR3 is TGTGCCATCAGTGAGCCTAGCGGGCAGTACTTC. Its protein product is CAISEPSGQYF. This chain uses TRBV10-3 with TRBJ2-7; TRBD2 matches 7 bases. Per germline, CDR1 ENHRY and CDR2 SYGVKD. J gave up 9 bases and V 2 bases, and 1 base lay outside the gene matches. The CDR3 is 11 amino acids.

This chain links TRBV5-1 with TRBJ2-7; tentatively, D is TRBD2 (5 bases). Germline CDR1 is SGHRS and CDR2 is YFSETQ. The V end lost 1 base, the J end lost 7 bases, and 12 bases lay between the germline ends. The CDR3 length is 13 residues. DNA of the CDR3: TGCGCCAGCAGCTTGACTCCGACGGGAGAGCAGTACTTC. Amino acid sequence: CASSLTPTGEQYF.

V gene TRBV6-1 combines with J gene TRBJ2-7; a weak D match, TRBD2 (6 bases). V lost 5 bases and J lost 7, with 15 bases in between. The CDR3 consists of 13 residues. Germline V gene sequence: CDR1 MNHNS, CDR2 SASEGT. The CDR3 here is CASSPGLDLEQYF. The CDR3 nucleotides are TGTGCCAGCAGTCCGGGACTCGACTTAGAGCAGTACTTC.

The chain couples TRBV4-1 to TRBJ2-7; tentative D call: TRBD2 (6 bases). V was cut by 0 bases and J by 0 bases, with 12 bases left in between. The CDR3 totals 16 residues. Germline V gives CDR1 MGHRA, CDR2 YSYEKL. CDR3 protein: CASSQEEGGVSYEQYF. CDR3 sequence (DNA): TGCGCCAGCAGCCAAGAGGAGGGCGGGGTCTCCTACGAGCAGTACTTC.